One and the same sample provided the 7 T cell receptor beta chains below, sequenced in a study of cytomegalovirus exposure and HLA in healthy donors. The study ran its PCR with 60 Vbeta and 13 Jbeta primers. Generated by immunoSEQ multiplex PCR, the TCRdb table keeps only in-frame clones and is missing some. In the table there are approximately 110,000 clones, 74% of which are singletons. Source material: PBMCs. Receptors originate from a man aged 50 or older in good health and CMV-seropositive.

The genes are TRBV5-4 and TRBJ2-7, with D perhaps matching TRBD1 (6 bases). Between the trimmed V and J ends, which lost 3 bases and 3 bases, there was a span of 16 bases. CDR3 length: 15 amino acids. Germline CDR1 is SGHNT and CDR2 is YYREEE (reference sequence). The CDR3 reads CASSSRPGTLYEQYF. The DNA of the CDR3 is TGTGCCAGCAGCTCCCGTCCCGGGACACTCTACGAGCAGTACTTC.

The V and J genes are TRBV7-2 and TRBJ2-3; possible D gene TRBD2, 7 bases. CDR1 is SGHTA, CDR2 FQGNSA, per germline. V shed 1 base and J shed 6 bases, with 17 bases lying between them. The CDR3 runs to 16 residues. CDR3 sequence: CASSLGRGGGHDTQYF. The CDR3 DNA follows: TGTGCCAGCAGCTTAGGACGAGGGGGGGGCCACGATACGCAGTATTTT.

DNA for the CDR3: TGTGCCAGCAGCTTAGGGACTAGCGGACAAGAGACCCAGTACTTC. This encodes CASSLGTSGQETQYF. The gene calls are TRBV11-3 and TRBJ2-5, with 10 bases that match TRBD2. Germline V gives CDR1 SGHNT, CDR2 YENEEA. This CDR3 spans 15 amino acids. The J segment lost 2 bases and the V segment lost 1 base, leaving 1 base of the junction unmatched.

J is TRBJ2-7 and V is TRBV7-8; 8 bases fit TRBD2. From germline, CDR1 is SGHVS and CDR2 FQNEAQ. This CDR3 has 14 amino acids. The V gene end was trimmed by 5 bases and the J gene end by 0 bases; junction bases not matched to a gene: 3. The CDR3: CASSITSGSYEQYF. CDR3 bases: TGTGCCAGCAGCATTACTAGCGGCTCCTACGAGCAGTACTTC.

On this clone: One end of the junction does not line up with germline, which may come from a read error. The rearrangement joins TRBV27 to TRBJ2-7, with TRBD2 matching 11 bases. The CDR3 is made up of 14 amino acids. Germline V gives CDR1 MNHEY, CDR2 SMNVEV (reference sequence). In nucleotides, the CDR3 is TGTGCCAGCAGTTTTAGCGGGGGGGCCTATGAGCAGTACTTC. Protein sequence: CASSFSGGAYEQYF.

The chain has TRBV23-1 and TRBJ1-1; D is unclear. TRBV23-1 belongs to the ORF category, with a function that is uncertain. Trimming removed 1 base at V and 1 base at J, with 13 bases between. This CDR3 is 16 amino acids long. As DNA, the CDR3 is TGCGCCAGCAGTCAATACGCGCCCCGGGGGAACACTGAAGCTTTCTTT. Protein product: CASSQYAPRGNTEAFF.

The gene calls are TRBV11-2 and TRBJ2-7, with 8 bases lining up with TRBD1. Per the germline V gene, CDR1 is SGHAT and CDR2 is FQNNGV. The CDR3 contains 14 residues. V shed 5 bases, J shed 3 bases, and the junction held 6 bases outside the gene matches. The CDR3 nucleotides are TGTGCCAGCAGCGTCCGGGACAGGCTCTACGAGCAGTACTTC. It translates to CASSVRDRLYEQYF.